The clone carrying this TCR beta chain was seen ten or more times. The antigen is not known. Trimming removed 2 bases at V and 6 bases at J, with 14 bases between. The CDR3 extends over 15 amino acids. Sample time point: sample taken at primary tumor resection. Unsorted whole RNA of tumor, nontumor lung or frozen PBMC was sequenced. The cohort: around 77 early-stage, untreated non-small cell lung cancer patients. This sample stems from a study of spatial heterogeneity in lung cancer. Study at large: Among detected sequences, beta-chain ones consistently exceeded alpha-chain ones in number.

TCR cDNA molecules were tagged individually, and each one carried a unique molecular identifier. TCRdb reprocessed the 5' RACE reads via MiXCR and lists one record per CDR3 protein. The sample lists more than 75,000 distinct CDR3 sequences; roughly an eighth were seen once. Study findings and constraints: Tumor TCRs that were ubiquitous and expanded showed up in blood more at resection than follow-up.

V usage is TRBV12-3 or TRBV12-4 and J usage is TRBJ2-1; D may be TRBD1 (5 bases). This receptor was obtained from a male donor with early-stage non-small cell lung cancer. Sequenced material: PBMCs, taken at surgery. CDR3 nucleotides: TGTGCCAGCAGTTTAAGGGCAGGGCTCCGCAATGAGCAGTTCTTC. Its translation is CASSLRAGLRNEQFF.